This T cell receptor beta chain was observed in a study of human T cells and chemical hapten exposure (dated by TCRdb to the early 2020s). Notes on the research overall: For sensitization, 2% DPC in acetone was applied to a roughly 2 cm by roughly 2 cm area of upper inner arm skin. Throughout the study period of 20 to 30 weeks, patients also received therapeutic DPC doses to the scalp every week. Libraries were pooled for sequencing, and variation in per-sample TCR yields was attributed mainly to small differences in library volumes within the pool. Blood samples were taken from patients before sensitization (week 0) and at 2, 6 and about 24 weeks after DPC sensitization. Patch tests used Finn chambers with 0.01% DPC on the upper back, scored after 6 days by International Contact Dermatitis Research Group standards. Alopecia areata with under or over 50% scalp involvement, alopecia totalis and alopecia universalis were represented in the patient cohort, which was mostly female. Some 29 alopecia patients provided blood for TCR sequencing at one to four time points (pre-sensitization, 2, 6 and 24 weeks). Peripheral blood TCR repertoire changes were tracked in vivo in alopecia patients during primary and secondary sensitization to the hapten diphenylcyclopropenone (DPC).

Broader findings and caveats from the paper: Expanded TCRs formed significantly more large CDR3 similarity clusters than pre-sensitization or healthy control sets, consistent with antigen-driven responses. Because all patients had alopecia, a presumed autoimmune disease, the immune response of the patients might differ from that of healthy individuals. The number of PT1 expanded TCRs positively correlated with patch test score, significant at thresholds 8, 16 and 32 but not 4. Repeated subsampling changed both the strength of the expansion versus patch-test correlation and the threshold at which that correlation became significant. No change with DPC sensitization was found in the number of TCRs above 1 in 1000 frequency, and no evidence of global repertoire structure alterations was found.

Concerning this clonotype itself: Its antigen is still unknown. No much larger clone exists at a distance of one base, and base qualities are not known.

V drops 8 bases and J drops 7 bases, leaving 11 bases in between. The CDR3, cysteine through phenylalanine, is 11 amino acids long. The only DNA kept is the CDR3, 33 bases in frame from the first base. The germline V gene provides CDR1 ENHRY and CDR2 SYGVKD. Receptors were amplified or captured by RACE. Sequencing was carried out with a NextSeq 500. During library preparation, unique molecular identifiers were attached to individual cDNA molecules so that TCRs could be counted in a quantitative, reproducible way. Both TCR alpha and TCR beta chains were sequenced from each blood RNA sample. As for how the authors treated the data: The median number of TCRs per sample was around 100,000, ranging from about 23,224 to 750,000. V, J and CDR3 annotation of the TCR reads was performed with the Decombinator software suite. Every sample was subsampled to the same number of TCRs (28,000) for the PS versus PT1 abundance plots. Expanded TCRs were defined as absent before sensitization and observed at least eight times at the 2-week time point. TCRdb reprocessing: public reads trimmed at Q25 with fastp, clones called with MiXCR, in-frame beta chains kept. Each CDR3 protein appears once, grouped with its most common genes and DNA. What appears here as the V and J calls and clone size reflects TCRdb's work, not the paper's. Across this sample there are approximately 160,000 distinct CDR3 sequences, with 25% to 35% seen only once. Around 1.9% of the sample rests with the top ten.

The sample's time point label is to be understood as: patch test 3, about 24 weeks after DPC sensitization. Sample treatment or condition, as interpreted from the label and publication: therapeutic diphenylcyclopropenone sensitization with weekly scalp DPC. At each patch-test visit, blood was drawn before the patch test was applied. Patients were considered eligible if aged 18 to 70, diagnosed with alopecia and deemed suitable for DPC therapy, and patients were excluded if pregnant. Total RNA was isolated from unfractionated whole blood collected in Tempus Blood RNA tubes. In this chain, TRBV10-3 is recombined with TRBJ1-1; possibly the D gene is TRBD1, per 5 matching bases. This material consisted of whole blood, taken in connection with sensitization to the hapten diphenylcyclopropenone (DPC). This clonotype was sampled from a woman aged 18 to 35 with alopecia areata. Some clones in this sample may be carry-over from other donors' samples. The nucleotide sequence is given as TGTGCCATCGGAGGGGCTCTTGAAGCTTTCTTT. Its amino acids are CAIGGALEAFF.